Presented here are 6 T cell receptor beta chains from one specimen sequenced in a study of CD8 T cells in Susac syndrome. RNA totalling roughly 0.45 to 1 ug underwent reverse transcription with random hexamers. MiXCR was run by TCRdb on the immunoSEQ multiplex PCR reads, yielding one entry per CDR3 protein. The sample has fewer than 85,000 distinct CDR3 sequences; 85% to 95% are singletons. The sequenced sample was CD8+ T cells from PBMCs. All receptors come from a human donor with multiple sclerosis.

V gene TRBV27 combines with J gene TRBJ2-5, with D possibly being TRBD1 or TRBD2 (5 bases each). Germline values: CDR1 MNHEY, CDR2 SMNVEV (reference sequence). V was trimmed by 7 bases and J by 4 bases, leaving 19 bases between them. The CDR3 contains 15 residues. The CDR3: CASTPGPSGGETQYF. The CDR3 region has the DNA TGTGCCAGCACTCCGGGACCTTCCGGAGGAGAGACCCAGTACTTC.

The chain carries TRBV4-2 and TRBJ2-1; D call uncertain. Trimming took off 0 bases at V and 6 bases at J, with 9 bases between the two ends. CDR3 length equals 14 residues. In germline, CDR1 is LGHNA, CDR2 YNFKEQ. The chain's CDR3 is CASSQDDDGNEQFF. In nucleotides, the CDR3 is TGTGCCAGCAGCCAAGATGACGACGGCAATGAGCAGTTCTTC.

The CDR3 here is CASSQGGTGYHEQFF. In DNA form, the CDR3 reads TGTGCCAGCAGCCAAGGGGGGACAGGGTACCATGAGCAGTTCTTC. The rearrangement links TRBV4-2 to TRBJ2-1; 9 bases fit TRBD1. The J segment lost 8 bases and the V segment lost 1 base, leaving 6 bases of the junction unmatched. The germline CDR1 and CDR2 sequences are LGHNA and YNFKEQ. The CDR3 is made up of 15 amino acids.

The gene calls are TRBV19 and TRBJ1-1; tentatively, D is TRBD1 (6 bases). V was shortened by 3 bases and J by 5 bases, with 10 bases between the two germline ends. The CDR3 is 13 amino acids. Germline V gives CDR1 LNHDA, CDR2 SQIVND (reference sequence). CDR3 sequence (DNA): TGTGCCAGTAGTATTGGGGGGCTGACTGAAGCTTTCTTT. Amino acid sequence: CASSIGGLTEAFF.

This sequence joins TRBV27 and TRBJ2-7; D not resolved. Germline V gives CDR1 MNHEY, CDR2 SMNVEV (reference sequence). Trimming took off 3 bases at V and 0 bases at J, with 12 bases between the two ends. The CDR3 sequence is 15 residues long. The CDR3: CASSLAPSSSYEQYF. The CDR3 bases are TGTGCCAGCAGTTTGGCCCCGTCTAGCTCCTACGAGCAGTACTTC.

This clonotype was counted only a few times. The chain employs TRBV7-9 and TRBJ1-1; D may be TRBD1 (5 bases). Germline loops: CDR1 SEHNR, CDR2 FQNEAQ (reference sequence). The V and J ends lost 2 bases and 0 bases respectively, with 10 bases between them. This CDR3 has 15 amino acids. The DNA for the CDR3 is TGTGCCAGCAGCTTAACCGGGGGGGTGAACACTGAAGCTTTCTTT. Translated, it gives CASSLTGGVNTEAFF.